This TCR beta chain was obtained from a study of T cells in Graves' hyperthyroidism and ophthalmopathy. On the study more broadly: Peripheral blood draws took place at initial diagnosis, ahead of any treatment.

This CDR3 region has 15 residues. The V gene's germline CDR1 is SGHVS and CDR2 FNYEAQ. About this clonotype: One end of the junction does not line up with germline, which may come from a read error.

Amplified TCR beta CDR3 regions came from RNA transcripts. The TCR CDR3 first-round RT-PCR relied on the HTBI primer set. TCRdb re-called the multiplex PCR reads through MiXCR, storing one row per CDR3 protein. The sample has around 350,000 distinct CDR3 sequences, roughly 19% seen once. This rearrangement joins TRBV7-6 to TRBJ1-1; tentatively, D is TRBD1 (6 bases). Specimen: blood. This sequence originates from a woman aged 18-29 years with Graves' hyperthyroidism. The CDR3 nucleotides read TGTGCCAGCAGCCCTCGGACAGCGCGGGACACTGATGCTTTCTTT. Translation gives CASSPRTARDTDAFF.